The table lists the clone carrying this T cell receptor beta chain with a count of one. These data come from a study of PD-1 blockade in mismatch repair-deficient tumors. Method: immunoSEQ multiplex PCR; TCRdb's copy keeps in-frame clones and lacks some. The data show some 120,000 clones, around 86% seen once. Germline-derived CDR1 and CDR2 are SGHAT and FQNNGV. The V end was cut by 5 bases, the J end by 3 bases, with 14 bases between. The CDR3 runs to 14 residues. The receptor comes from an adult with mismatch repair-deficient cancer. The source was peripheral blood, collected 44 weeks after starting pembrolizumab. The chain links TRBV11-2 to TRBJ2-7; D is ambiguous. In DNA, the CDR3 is TGTGCCAGCAGCCTCCCTCCCAAGGGCTACGAGCAGTACTTC. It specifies CASSLPPKGYEQYF. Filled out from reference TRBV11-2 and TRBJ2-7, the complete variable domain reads EAGVAQSPRYKIIEKRQSVAFWCNPISGHATLYWYQQILGQGPKLLIQFQNNGVVDDSQLPKDRFSAERLKGVDSTLKIQPAKLEDSAVYLCASSLPPKGYEQYFGPGTRLTVT.